This T cell receptor beta chain stems from a study of OX40 agonist ivuxolimab in advanced cancers. Background on the study: Patients in dose escalation had liver, melanoma, kidney or head and neck cancers. At around 83% male, the cohort had a mean age of 60 years, ranging from about 20 to 79. Findings and caveats of the study: Both CD4+ and CD8+ T cell populations in blood had undergone clonal expansion by week 6 at 0.1 to 3.0 mg/kg.

Sequencing was performed with immunoSEQ multiplex PCR; in TCRdb, only in-frame clones are kept and a portion is missing. The data show under 70,000 clones, with about 92% seen just once and 0.62% held by the top ten. This clone was counted between two and nine times. The antigen is unknown. Per the germline V gene, CDR1 is LNHDA and CDR2 is SQIVND (reference sequence). CDR3 length: 14 amino acids. Trimming removed 5 bases at V and 6 bases at J, with 14 bases between. The source material was CD4+ or CD8+ T cells sorted from blood, sampled in a trial of the OX40 agonist ivuxolimab. This chain joins TRBV19 and TRBJ2-1, with D unresolved. The source of this sequence is an adult with an advanced solid tumor such as melanoma, head and neck, liver or kidney cancer. The CDR3, as DNA: TGTGCCAGTAGTTGGCCTGGAGCATTCAATGAGCAGTTCTTC. This sequence encodes CASSWPGAFNEQFF.